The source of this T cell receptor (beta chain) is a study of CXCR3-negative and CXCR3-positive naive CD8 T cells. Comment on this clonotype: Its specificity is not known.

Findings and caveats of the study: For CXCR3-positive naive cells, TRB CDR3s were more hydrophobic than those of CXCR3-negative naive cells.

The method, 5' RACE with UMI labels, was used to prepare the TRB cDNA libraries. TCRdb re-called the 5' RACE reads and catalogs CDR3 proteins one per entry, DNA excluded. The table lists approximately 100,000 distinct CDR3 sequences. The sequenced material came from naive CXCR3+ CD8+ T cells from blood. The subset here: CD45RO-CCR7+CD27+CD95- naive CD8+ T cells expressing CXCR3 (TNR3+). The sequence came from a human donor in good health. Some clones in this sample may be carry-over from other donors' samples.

The CDR3 loop is CASSSEPAGVAVWNTGELFF. The chain recombines TRBV5-8 with TRBJ2-2; TCRdb picks TRBD1, but there is no DNA to check that call. The length of the CDR3 is 20 residues. The germline CDR1 and CDR2 sequences are SGHTS and YDEGEE.